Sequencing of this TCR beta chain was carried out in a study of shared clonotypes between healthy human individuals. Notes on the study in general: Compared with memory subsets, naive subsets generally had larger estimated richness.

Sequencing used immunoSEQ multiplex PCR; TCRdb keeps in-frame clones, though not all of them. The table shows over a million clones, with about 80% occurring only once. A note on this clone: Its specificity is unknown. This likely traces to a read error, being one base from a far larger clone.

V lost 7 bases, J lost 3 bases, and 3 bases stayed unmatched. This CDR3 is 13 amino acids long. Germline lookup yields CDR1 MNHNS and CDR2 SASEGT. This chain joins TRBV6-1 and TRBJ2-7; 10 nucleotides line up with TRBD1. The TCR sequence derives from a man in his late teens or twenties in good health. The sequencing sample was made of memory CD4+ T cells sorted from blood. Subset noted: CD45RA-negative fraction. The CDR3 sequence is CASTRTGGYEQYF. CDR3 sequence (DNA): TGTGCCAGCACCCGGACAGGGGGCTACGAGCAGTACTTC.